This T cell receptor beta chain was sequenced in a study of blood T cell repertoires in COVID-19. Background on the study: Acute-phase and convalescent COVID-19 samples originated in the United States, Italy and Spain. From T cells, B-cell-depleted T cells, or PBMCs came the material, which was cDNA or gDNA.

V was pared by 0 bases and J by 4 bases, with 4 bases of the junction left unmatched. This CDR3 spans 15 amino acids. CDR1 is MNHEY and CDR2 is SVGAGI in the germline V gene. Authors' methods: Researchers report that nucleated cell counts were estimated from reference gene primer amplification. Repertoires were generated with immunoSEQ multiplex PCR, while TCRdb's copy carries only in-frame clones and drops some. That table supplies the V and J calls and clone size; D and trimming were determined from the DNA. Of 14,000 to 15,000 clones listed, approximately 84% were seen once; the top ten hold about 18%.

The sequenced sample was peripheral blood. This TCR was recovered from a human donor in a cohort sampled during active COVID-19. The V gene is TRBV6-5, the J gene TRBJ2-7; 9 bases agree with TRBD2. The CDR3 protein is CASSYSNLAGYEQYF. Written as DNA, the CDR3 is TGTGCCAGCAGTTACTCGAACCTAGCGGGGTACGAGCAGTACTTC.